This TCR beta chain was identified during a study of blood T cell repertoires in COVID-19. Study as a whole: The samples span acute and convalescent COVID-19 from the United States, Italy and Spain. Sample material is recorded as cDNA or gDNA derived from T cells, B-cell-depleted T cells, or PBMCs.

Trimming pared 0 bases from V and 0 bases from J, leaving 11 bases between. The CDR3 has 15 residues. CDR1 and CDR2 from the germline V gene are GTSNPN and SVGIG (reference sequence). Authors' analysis steps: From reference gene primer amplification, estimates of nucleated cell counts were derived. Clones were read by immunoSEQ multiplex PCR, and TCRdb kept only the in-frame ones, dropping some. That table gives V, J and clone size, and the DNA gave D and trimming. The profile covers about 160,000 clones, with about three quarters appearing a single time and about 8.3% taken by the ten largest. The chain recombines TRBV30 with TRBJ1-1, with D possibly matching TRBD1 (5 bases). The TCR originated in a man between 60 and 75 years old with acute or convalescent COVID-19. Sequencing was carried out using peripheral blood. CDR3 protein: CAWSVKDRVNTEAFF. The CDR3 coding sequence is TGTGCCTGGAGTGTAAAAGACAGAGTGAACACTGAAGCTTTCTTT.